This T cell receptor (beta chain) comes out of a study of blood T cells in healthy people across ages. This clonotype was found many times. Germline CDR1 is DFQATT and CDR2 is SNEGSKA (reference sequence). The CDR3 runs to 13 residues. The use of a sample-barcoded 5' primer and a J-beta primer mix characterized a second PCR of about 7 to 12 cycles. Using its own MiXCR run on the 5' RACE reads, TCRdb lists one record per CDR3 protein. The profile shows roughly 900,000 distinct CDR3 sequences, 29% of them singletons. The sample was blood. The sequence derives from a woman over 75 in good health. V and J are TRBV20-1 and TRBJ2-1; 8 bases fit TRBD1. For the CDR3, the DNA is TGCAGAGTACAGGGGGACAACTACAATGAGCAGTTCTTC. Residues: CRVQGDNYNEQFF.